A single sample gave rise to the 23 T cell receptor beta chains below, sequenced in a study of T-cell reconstitution after alpha-beta-depleted transplantation in children. For TCRbeta, the library was prepared with unique molecular identifiers. A single record per CDR3 protein comes from TCRdb applying MiXCR to the PCR reads. The sample has 600,000 to 800,000 distinct CDR3 sequences; about an eighth are singletons. The sample was PBMCs, taken before TCRalphabeta/CD19-depleted stem cell transplant. The receptor source for this set is a girl aged 2-10 years with congenital amegakaryocytic thrombocytopenia, due to receive a stem cell transplant.

As concerns this clonotype: A much more abundant neighbour one base away suggests this may be a read error. The CDR3 is CASSQIIVIPTDTQYF. As DNA, the CDR3 is TGTGCCAGCAGCCAGATCATAGTTATCCCCACAGATACGCAGTATTTT. This chain joins TRBV11-2 and TRBJ2-3; D remains unclear. CDR1 is SGHAT and CDR2 is FQNNGV in the germline V gene. The V end was cut by 5 bases, the J end by 2 bases, with 17 bases between. This CDR3 has 16 residues.

V gene TRBV28 combines with J gene TRBJ2-6, with no clear D. The CDR3 spans 16 residues. CDR1 is MDHEN, CDR2 SYDVKM, per germline. Trimming pared 3 bases from V and 1 base from J, leaving 10 bases between. In DNA, the CDR3 is TGTGCCAGCAGTTTTCTCGACGGGTCTGGGGCCAACGTCCTGACTTTC. Translating gives CASSFLDGSGANVLTF.

The V gene is TRBV20-1, the J gene TRBJ2-3, with D perhaps matching TRBD2 (6 bases). CDR1 DFQATT and CDR2 SNEGSKA come from the germline V gene (reference sequence). V lost 3 bases and J lost 0, with 13 bases in between. This CDR3 spans 15 amino acids. DNA for the CDR3: TGCAGTGCTAGTTCGCGGGGAACTAGCACAGATACGCAGTATTTT. Translated: CSASSRGTSTDTQYF.

V gene TRBV14 combines with J gene TRBJ1-5; D is unclear. Germline CDR1 is SGHDN and CDR2 is FVKESK. This CDR3 has 12 residues. The V gene lost 1 base and the J gene lost 5 bases, with 3 bases spanning the gap. CDR3 sequence (DNA): TGTGCCAGCAGCCAAGGGTATCAGCCCCAGCATTTT. Translation: CASSQGYQPQHF.

This clonotype was counted at least ten times. This sequence joins TRBV5-1 and TRBJ1-1; D is ambiguous. V lost 0 bases and J lost 3, with 9 bases in between. The CDR3 sequence is 14 residues long. CDR1 and CDR2 (germline): SGHRS, YFSETQ. The CDR3 region has the DNA TGCGCCAGCAGCTTGGCCTACGGAGACACTGAAGCTTTCTTT. Amino acids: CASSLAYGDTEAFF.

The chain is built from TRBV25-1 and TRBJ2-3; D not resolved. The CDR3 has 15 residues. The germline gives CDR1 MGHDK, CDR2 SYGVNS. V lost 7 bases and J lost 2, with 16 bases in between. The CDR3 DNA sequence: TGTGCCAGCACTTCTTGGGGTAACCACACAGATACGCAGTATTTT. Its translation: CASTSWGNHTDTQYF.

This clonotype was seen many times. V and J are TRBV2 and TRBJ1-1; 8 bases fit TRBD1. The CDR3 totals 15 residues. V lost 6 bases to trimming and J lost 1 base; unmatched junction nucleotides: 7. Germline loops: CDR1 SNHLY, CDR2 FYNNEI. CDR3 region: CASRNRGTGNTEAFF. The CDR3, as DNA: TGTGCCAGCAGAAACAGGGGGACAGGGAACACTGAAGCTTTCTTT.

This clonotype was observed many times. J is TRBJ1-3 and V is TRBV6-1, with D perhaps matching TRBD1 (5 bases). Trimming took 5 bases from V and 3 from J, leaving 11 bases between them. Germline V CDR1 and CDR2: MNHNS, SASEGT. The CDR3 has 14 amino acids. The CDR3 loop reads CASSIDRLGNTIYF. The CDR3 DNA reads as TGTGCCAGCAGTATTGACAGACTTGGAAACACCATATATTTT.

This rearrangement joins TRBV5-1 to TRBJ2-5; 10 nucleotides agree with TRBD2. The junction had 7 bases not matched to a gene; V was cut back by 7 bases and J by 4 bases. This CDR3 has 14 residues. Germline V gene sequence: CDR1 SGHRS, CDR2 YFSETQ. The CDR3 coding sequence is TGCGCCAGCGAACCAGCGGGAGGGACAGAGACCCAGTACTTC. It is translated as CASEPAGGTETQYF.

This chain connects TRBV20-1 to TRBJ2-7; no reliable D call. V shed 1 base and J shed 3 bases, with 16 bases lying between them. The CDR3 loop spans 15 amino acids. Germline CDR1 DFQATT, CDR2 SNEGSKA (reference sequence). The CDR3 region is CSARGRPLGDYEQYF. CDR3 DNA sequence: TGCAGTGCTAGAGGAAGGCCCCTAGGCGACTACGAGCAGTACTTC.

This clonotype has ten or more counts. V usage is TRBV6-1 and J usage is TRBJ2-3, with TRBD2 matching 8 bases. V lost 3 bases and J lost 4; bases outside the gene matches: 6. CDR3 length: 15 amino acids. Germline V gives CDR1 MNHNS, CDR2 SASEGT. CDR3 protein: CASSDRGGLPDTQYF. The DNA for the CDR3 is TGTGCCAGCAGTGATCGGGGGGGATTACCAGATACGCAGTATTTT.

This clonotype was seen a handful of times. The chain recombines TRBV27 with TRBJ2-1; the D gene is possibly TRBD1 (6 bases). CDR3 length: 12 amino acids. The V and J ends lost 6 bases and 9 bases respectively, with 12 bases between them. Germline CDR1 and CDR2: MNHEY and SMNVEV (reference sequence). CDR3 in amino acids: CASSRGQLEQFF. CDR3 nucleotide sequence: TGTGCCAGCAGCCGCGGACAGCTTGAGCAGTTCTTC.

This clonotype was seen many times. The chain joins TRBV5-6 to TRBJ2-3; 8 positions match TRBD1. Per the germline V gene, CDR1 is SGHDT and CDR2 is YYEEEE. The CDR3 length is 16 residues. V was pared by 4 bases and J by 2 bases, with 9 bases of the junction left unmatched. CDR3 in DNA: TGTGCCAGCAGCCCGGAGACAGGGGATCCCACAGATACGCAGTATTTT. This sequence encodes CASSPETGDPTDTQYF.

The CDR3 sequence is CASSLARVGKVEQFF. CDR3 DNA: TGCGCCAGCAGCTTGGCCCGGGTGGGTAAGGTTGAGCAGTTCTTC. This chain connects TRBV5-1 to TRBJ2-1; D remains unclear. The CDR3 length is 15 residues. The V gene lost 0 bases and the J gene lost 9 bases, with 16 bases spanning the gap. The germline gives CDR1 SGHRS, CDR2 YFSETQ.

This clonotype showed up many times. J is TRBJ2-7 and V is TRBV30; D is uncertain. Germline V lookup: CDR1 GTSNPN, CDR2 SVGIG (reference sequence). Between the trimmed V and J ends, which lost 3 bases and 5 bases, there was a span of 14 bases. The CDR3 totals 13 residues. The CDR3 protein is CAWSSGNGNEQYF. In DNA form, the CDR3 reads TGTGCCTGGAGCTCTGGAAACGGTAACGAGCAGTACTTC.

This clonotype was counted a few times. CDR3 bases: TGTGCCAGCACCCGGTCCGTGGCGGGAGCTGCAGATACGCAGTATTTT. Amino acids: CASTRSVAGAADTQYF. This sequence joins TRBV6-1 and TRBJ2-3, with 7 nucleotides matching TRBD2. Germline lookup yields CDR1 MNHNS and CDR2 SASEGT. V lost 7 bases, J lost 4 bases, and 14 bases stayed unmatched. This CDR3 has 16 residues.

This clonotype was detected many times. The chain uses TRBV20-1 and TRBJ2-1; 11 nucleotides align to TRBD2. In germline, CDR1 is DFQATT, CDR2 SNEGSKA (reference sequence). There are 15 residues in the CDR3. V dropped 6 bases and J dropped 3; count of bases not matched to a gene: 7. The CDR3 protein is CSAPPGLADYNEQFF. The CDR3 DNA is TGCAGTGCCCCGCCGGGACTAGCGGACTACAATGAGCAGTTCTTC.

This clonotype was observed a few times. The V and J genes are TRBV10-2 and TRBJ2-4; D unresolved. Trimming pared 2 bases from V and 1 base from J, leaving 15 bases between. The CDR3 consists of 17 residues. Germline CDR1 is WSHSY and CDR2 is SAAADI. CDR3 residues: CASSEIVNWQAKNIQYF. CDR3 in DNA: TGCGCCAGCAGTGAGATTGTTAATTGGCAGGCCAAAAACATTCAGTACTTC.

The V gene is TRBV5-1, the J gene TRBJ2-7, with D perhaps matching TRBD2 (5 bases). Germline V gene sequence: CDR1 SGHRS, CDR2 YFSETQ. The V end lost 0 bases, the J end lost 0 bases, and 13 bases lay between the germline ends. The CDR3 loop spans 16 amino acids. This chain's CDR3 is CASSLGVPSGSYEQYF. CDR3 DNA sequence: TGCGCCAGCAGCTTGGGAGTTCCCAGCGGCTCCTACGAGCAGTACTTC. The whole variable domain, filled in from reference TRBV5-1 and TRBJ2-7, reads KAGVTQTPRYLIKTRGQQVTLSCSPISGHRSVSWYQQTPGQGLQFLFEYFSETQRNKGNFPGRFSGRQFSNSRSEMNVSTLELGDSALYLCASSLGVPSGSYEQYFGPGTRLTVT.

This clonotype has at least ten counts. The chain uses TRBV20-1 and TRBJ2-1; 9 bases match TRBD2. The CDR3 is 15 residues long. Unmatched junction bases numbered 4, after V lost 0 bases and J lost 4 bases. CDR1 is DFQATT, CDR2 SNEGSKA, per germline (reference sequence). The CDR3 here is CSARDDLAGYNEQFF. In nucleotides, the CDR3 is TGCAGTGCTAGAGATGACCTAGCGGGGTACAATGAGCAGTTCTTC.

There are a few counts of this clonotype. V and J are TRBV20-1 and TRBJ2-1; 12 bases align to TRBD2. This CDR3 has 14 residues. V was pared by 6 bases and J by 7 bases, with 7 bases of the junction left unmatched. Germline values: CDR1 DFQATT, CDR2 SNEGSKA (reference sequence). CDR3 protein: CSAKLAGGRNEQFF. CDR3 DNA sequence: TGCAGTGCCAAACTAGCGGGGGGCCGAAATGAGCAGTTCTTC.

The chain uses TRBV7-7 and TRBJ1-4; no clear D. The CDR3 runs 10 residues. Trimming cost V 10 bases and J 10 bases, with 10 bases left between them. The germline CDR1 and CDR2 sequences are SSHAT and FNYEAQ (reference sequence). The CDR3 sequence is CATRSGKLFF. CDR3 sequence (DNA): TGTGCCACCCGATCCGGAAAACTGTTTTTT.

The V gene is TRBV2, the J gene TRBJ1-4; D is unresolved. V was trimmed by 6 bases and J by 7 bases, leaving 18 bases between them. The CDR3 spans 15 residues. Germline CDR1 and CDR2: SNHLY and FYNNEI. The chain's CDR3 is CASRAKGLSFEKLFF. CDR3 nucleotides: TGTGCCAGCAGAGCCAAAGGTCTGTCTTTTGAAAAACTGTTTTTT.